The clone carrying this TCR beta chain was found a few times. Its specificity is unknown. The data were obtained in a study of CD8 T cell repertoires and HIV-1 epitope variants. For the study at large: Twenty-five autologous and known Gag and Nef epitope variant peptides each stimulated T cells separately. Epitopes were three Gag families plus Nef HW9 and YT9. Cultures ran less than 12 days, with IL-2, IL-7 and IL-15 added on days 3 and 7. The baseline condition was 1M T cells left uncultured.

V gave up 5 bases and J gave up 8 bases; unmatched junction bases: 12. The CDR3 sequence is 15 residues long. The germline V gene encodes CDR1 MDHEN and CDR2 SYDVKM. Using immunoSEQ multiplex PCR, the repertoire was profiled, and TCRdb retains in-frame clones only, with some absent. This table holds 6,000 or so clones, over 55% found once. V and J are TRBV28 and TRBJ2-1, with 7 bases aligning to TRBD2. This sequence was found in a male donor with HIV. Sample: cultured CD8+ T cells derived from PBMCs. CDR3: CASSVSGILFHEQFF. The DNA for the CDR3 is TGTGCCAGCAGTGTGAGCGGGATCCTTTTCCATGAGCAGTTCTTC.